This T cell receptor beta chain was profiled in a study of cytomegalovirus exposure and HLA in healthy donors. Donors in the study were healthy people who gave bone marrow. Trimming removed 2 bases from V and 7 bases from J; junction bases left unmatched: 2. The CDR3 loop spans 13 amino acids. Germline lookup yields CDR1 MNHEY and CDR2 SVGAGI. Primers: 60 Vbeta forward and 13 Jbeta reverse. Some clones are missing from TCRdb's copy, which holds only in-frame ones; the method was immunoSEQ multiplex PCR. The sample includes roughly 140,000 clones, approximately 77% seen only once; the top ten take 4.5% to 6%.

The genes are TRBV6-5 and TRBJ1-5, with 7 bases identical to TRBD1. The specimen was PBMCs. This clonotype was sampled from a woman in her forties or fifties in good health and CMV-seronegative. This CDR3 reads CASSYRRGQPQHF. CDR3 coding DNA: TGTGCCAGCAGTTACCGCAGGGGGCAGCCCCAGCATTTT.